The 2 T cell receptor beta chains given below trace back to one sample, sequenced in a study of beta chain features in type 1 diabetes. The investigators reverse transcribed all of the isolated RNA, so they sequenced expressed TCRB transcripts. TCRdb's copy holds only in-frame clones and misses some; the assay was immunoSEQ multiplex PCR. Seen here are 900,000 or so clones, about a sixth observed once, and the top ten hold 0.02% to 0.03%. The sequenced material came from naive CD4+ T cells from blood. These receptors came from a woman aged 18-35 years in good health.

The chain carries TRBV7-2 and TRBJ1-5; D uncertain. Germline values: CDR1 SGHTA, CDR2 FQGNSA. The CDR3 spans 15 residues. Trimming stripped 3 bases from V and 0 bases from J, with 9 bases between. CDR3 sequence (DNA): TGTGCCAGCAGCTTTGGGCTAAATAGCAATCAGCCCCAGCATTTT. Encoded protein: CASSFGLNSNQPQHF.

This clone was counted between two and nine times. This rearrangement joins TRBV20-1 to TRBJ2-1; maybe TRBD2 (5 bases). The CDR3 is 11 amino acids. The V and J ends lost 7 bases and 4 bases respectively, with 8 bases between them. CDR1 is DFQATT and CDR2 is SNEGSKA in the germline V gene (reference sequence). The CDR3 sequence is CSGSGYNEQFF. The DNA of the CDR3 is TGCAGTGGGAGCGGTTACAATGAGCAGTTCTTC.